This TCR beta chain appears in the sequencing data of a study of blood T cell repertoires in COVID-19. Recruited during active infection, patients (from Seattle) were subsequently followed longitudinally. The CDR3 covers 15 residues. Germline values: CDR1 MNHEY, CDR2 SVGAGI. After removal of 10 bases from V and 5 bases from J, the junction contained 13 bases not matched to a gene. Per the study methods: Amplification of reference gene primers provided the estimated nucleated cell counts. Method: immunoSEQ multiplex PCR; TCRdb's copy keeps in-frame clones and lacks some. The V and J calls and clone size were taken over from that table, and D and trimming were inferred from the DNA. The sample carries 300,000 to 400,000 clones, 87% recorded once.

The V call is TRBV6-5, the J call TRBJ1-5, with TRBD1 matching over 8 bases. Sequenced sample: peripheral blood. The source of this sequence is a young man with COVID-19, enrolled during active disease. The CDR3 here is CATRQGSRQHQPQHF. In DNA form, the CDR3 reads TGTGCCACCAGACAGGGGAGTCGGCAGCATCAGCCCCAGCATTTT.